This T cell receptor beta chain was recovered during a study of beta chain features in type 1 diabetes (dated by TCRdb to the late 2010s). Turning to the overall study: Mean age, gender distribution, total cell number and subset yield did not differ between patients and healthy donors. Across all samples, around 99 million sorted cells were examined, and cell number per subset correlated strongly with RNA yield. In the study, recently diagnosed type 1 diabetes patients and matched healthy donors were compared on the TCRB repertoires of their sorted circulating CD4+ T cell subsets. Whereas all 30 or so donors provided naive and central memory subsets, regulatory and stem cell-like memory subsets were isolated from just 8 patients and about 8 healthy donors. Broad study findings and their caveats: Naive, central memory and regulatory TCRB repertoires appeared to be more alike among patients than among healthy donors. At VDJ recombination sites, type 1 diabetes patients had fewer insertions and more deleted nucleotides, which implies abnormalities in thymic rearrangement. HLA sub-analyses involved small numbers of individuals, so any influence of HLA type on TCRB rearrangement remained unresolved. Because cDNA rather than genomic DNA was sequenced, highly expressing activated cells could have been over-represented, although no difference in activation and CD3 levels was found between groups. Shorter templates might be favored by PCR, yet because patient and control samples were amplified and corrected together, any such skew would affect both groups equally. In all four CD4+ subsets, TCRB CDR3 length was moderately but significantly shorter in type 1 diabetes patients.

Each donor gave one peripheral blood draw, around 0.12 L on average, collected into heparinised tubes. Naive, central memory, regulatory and stem cell-like memory CD4+ T cells were sorted on a BD FACSAria II using a panel including CD45RO, CCR7, CD25, CD127, CD95 and CD27. Purity was above 95% for every sorted population. Right away, PBMCs were isolated by Lymphoprep density gradient centrifugation and were stained directly, with no culture step. To minimize batch effects, samples were stained and sorted in pairs, one healthy donor with one patient per experiment. This clone has only a few counts. It lacks a known antigen. No base qualities exist here, and no much larger clone lies one base off it. The entire amount of isolated RNA was reverse transcribed using the High Capacity cDNA Reverse Transcription Kit, so the sequenced TCRB transcripts were expressed ones. Naive, central memory and regulatory T cell samples underwent deep immunoSEQ sequencing, averaging about 3.57 million total reads per sample. Sorted cells were lysed in RLT buffer, and RNA was extracted using DNase-treated RNeasy Micro or Mini kits according to cell number. Each cell subset was processed on its own to prevent cross-contamination, while patient and healthy donor samples were processed together. The immunoSEQ multiplex PCR was used to amplify TCRB sequences from cDNA, generating 87-bp fragments that spanned the CDR3 region. Sequencing of the amplicons was performed on the Illumina HiSeq platform. Per the authors' processing: Synthetic template baselines were used to correct PCR bias computationally, reads within Hamming distance 2 were collapsed, and singletons that could not be merged were discarded. Reads were aligned against IMGT so that V, D and J genes, CDR3 length and insertions or deletions at six rearrangement sites could be assigned. Within each subset, clonotype counts were normalized to sorted cell number, after which true diversity and Gini coefficients were computed with the tcR R package. The overlap coefficient, calculated on TCRB nucleotide sequences, was used to measure repertoire sharing. Out-of-frame TCRB sequences from naive cells were analyzed to stand in for the pre-selection repertoire. The immuneACCESS repertoire file appears here via TCRdb, limited to in-frame rearrangements. These files lack a portion of the clones; in checked studies, under half of the deficit traces to unresolved V genes, and the cause of the others is not known. V and J calls plus clone size are reproduced from that table; the DNA served to infer D and trimming. The sample contains over 700,000 clones, about a sixth of them found a single time. About 0.025% of the sample comes from the top ten.

V is reduced by 2 bases and J by 1 base, leaving a spacing of 7 bases between them. From its cysteine to its phenylalanine, the CDR3 spans 14 amino acids. Only the CDR3 region is kept as DNA, spanning 42 bases read in frame from base 1. CDR1 is given as SGHKS and CDR2 as YYEKEE, both from the germline V gene (reference sequence). The sequenced sample was naive CD4+ T cells from blood. The sample's cell subset or site label is to be understood as: true naive CD4+ T cells. The chain joins TRBV5-5 to TRBJ2-1, with the D gene too uncertain to name. The source is a woman under 30 in good health. The CDR3 region: CASSLRGSYNEQFF. The DNA sequence is TGTGCCAGCAGCTTACGAGGATCCTACAATGAGCAGTTCTTC.